This T cell receptor beta chain was profiled in a study of blood T cell repertoires in COVID-19. Study-level information: Spain, Italy and the United States supplied samples that represented acute and convalescent COVID-19.

The authors' processing: Reference gene primer amplification in the assay estimated nucleated cell counts. Using immunoSEQ multiplex PCR, the repertoire was profiled, and TCRdb retains in-frame clones only, with some absent. V and J calls and clone size are as listed in that table; D and trimming were resolved from the DNA. The profile shows roughly 330,000 clones, around 87% of them singletons. The CDR3 contains 18 residues. Sequenced: PBMCs or T cells enriched from blood (not recorded which). The chain links TRBV21-1 to TRBJ2-7; the table's D gene call, TRBD2, was not cross checked with the DNA. TRBV21-1 represents a pseudogene. This receptor was obtained from a young woman who had recovered from COVID-19. DNA for the CDR3: TGTGCCAGCAGCAAAAGGAGGGGAACTGGAGGCTCCGCCTACGAGCAGTACTTC. Protein: CASSKRRGTGGSAYEQYF.